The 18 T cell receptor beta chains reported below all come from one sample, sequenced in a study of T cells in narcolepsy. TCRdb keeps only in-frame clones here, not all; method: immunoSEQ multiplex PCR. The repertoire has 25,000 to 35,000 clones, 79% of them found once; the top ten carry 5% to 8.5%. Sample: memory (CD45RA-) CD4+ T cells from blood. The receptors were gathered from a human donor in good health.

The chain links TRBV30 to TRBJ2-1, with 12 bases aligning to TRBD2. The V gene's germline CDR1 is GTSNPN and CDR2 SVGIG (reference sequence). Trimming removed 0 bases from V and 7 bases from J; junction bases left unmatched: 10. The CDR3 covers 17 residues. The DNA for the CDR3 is TGTGCCTGGAGTGTACGGGCTAGCGGGGGGGCATGGAATGAGCAGTTCTTC. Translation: CAWSVRASGGAWNEQFF.

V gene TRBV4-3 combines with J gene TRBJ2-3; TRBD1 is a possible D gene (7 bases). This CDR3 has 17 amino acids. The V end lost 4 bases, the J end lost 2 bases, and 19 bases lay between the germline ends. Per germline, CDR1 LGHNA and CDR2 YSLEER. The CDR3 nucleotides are TGCGCCAGCAGCCCAGCCTGGCAGGGGGGCTTCACAGATACGCAGTATTTT. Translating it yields CASSPAWQGGFTDTQYF.

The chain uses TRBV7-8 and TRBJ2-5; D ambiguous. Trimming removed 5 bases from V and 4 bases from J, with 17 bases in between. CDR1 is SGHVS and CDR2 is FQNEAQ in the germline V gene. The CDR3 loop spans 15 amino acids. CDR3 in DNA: TGTGCCAGCAGCCCCCTGCTTACGGTGACAGAGACCCAGTACTTC. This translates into CASSPLLTVTETQYF.

CDR3 bases: TGTGCCAGCAGCCAAGTGATAGGTGGCAGGGACGTCCTCGATACGCAGTATTTT. Translating it yields CASSQVIGGRDVLDTQYF. The chain uses TRBV4-2 and TRBJ2-3; D possibly matches TRBD1 or TRBD2 (5 bases each). This CDR3 contains 18 residues. The V gene's germline CDR1 is LGHNA and CDR2 YNFKEQ. V lost 1 base to trimming and J lost 6 bases, with 23 bases between them.

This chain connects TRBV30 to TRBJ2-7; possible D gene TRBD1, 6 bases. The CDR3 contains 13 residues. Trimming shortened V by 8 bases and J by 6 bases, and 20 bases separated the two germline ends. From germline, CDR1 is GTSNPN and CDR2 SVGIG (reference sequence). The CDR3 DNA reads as TGTGCCGGAAGACGGGACACCTTCGGCGAGCAGTACTTC. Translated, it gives CAGRRDTFGEQYF. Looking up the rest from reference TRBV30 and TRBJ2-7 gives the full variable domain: SQTIHQWPATLVQPVGSPLSLECTVEGTSNPNLYWYRQAAGRGLQLLFYSVGIGQISSEVPQNLSASRPQDRQFILSSKKLLLSDSGFYLCAGRRDTFGEQYFGPGTRLTVT.

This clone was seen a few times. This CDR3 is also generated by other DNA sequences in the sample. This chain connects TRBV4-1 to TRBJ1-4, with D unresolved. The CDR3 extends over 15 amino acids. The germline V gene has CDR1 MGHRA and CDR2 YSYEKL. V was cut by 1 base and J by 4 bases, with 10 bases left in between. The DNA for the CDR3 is TGCGCCAGCAGCCAAGCGGGGTCGGGTAATGAAAAACTGTTTTTT. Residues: CASSQAGSGNEKLFF.

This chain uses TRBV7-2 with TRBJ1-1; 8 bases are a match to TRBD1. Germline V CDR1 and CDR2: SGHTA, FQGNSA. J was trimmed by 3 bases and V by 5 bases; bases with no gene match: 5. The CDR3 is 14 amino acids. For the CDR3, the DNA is TGTGCCAGCAGCGTCTACAGGGGGTACACTGAAGCTTTCTTT. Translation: CASSVYRGYTEAFF.

CDR3 sequence (DNA): TGTGCCAGCAGCGTAGGACAGGGGGTAGGTGTGCAGTACTTC. This sequence encodes CASSVGQGVGVQYF. The V call is TRBV9, the J call TRBJ2-7, with 9 bases that match TRBD1. This CDR3 is 14 amino acids long. Per the germline V gene, CDR1 is SGDLS and CDR2 is YYNGEE. V shed 0 bases and J 9 bases; nucleotides not matched to a gene: 7.

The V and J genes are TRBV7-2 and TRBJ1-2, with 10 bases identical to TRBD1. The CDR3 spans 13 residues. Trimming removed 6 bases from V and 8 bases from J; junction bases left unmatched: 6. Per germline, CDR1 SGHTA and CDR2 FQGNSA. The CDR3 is CASRGDRGSGYTF. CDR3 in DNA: TGTGCCAGCAGGGGGGACAGGGGATCCGGCTACACCTTC. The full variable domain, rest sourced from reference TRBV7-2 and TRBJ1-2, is GAGVSQSPSNKVTEKGKDVELRCDPISGHTALYWYRQSLGQGLEFLIYFQGNSAPDKSGLPSDRFSAERTGGSVSTLTIQRTQQEDSAVYLCASRGDRGSGYTFGSGTRLTVV.

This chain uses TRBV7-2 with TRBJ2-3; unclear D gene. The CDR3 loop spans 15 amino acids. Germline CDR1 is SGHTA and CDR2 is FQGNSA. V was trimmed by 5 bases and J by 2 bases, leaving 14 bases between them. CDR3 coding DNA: TGTGCCAGCAGCCCAATCCAGAAGCTCACAGATACGCAGTATTTT. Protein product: CASSPIQKLTDTQYF.

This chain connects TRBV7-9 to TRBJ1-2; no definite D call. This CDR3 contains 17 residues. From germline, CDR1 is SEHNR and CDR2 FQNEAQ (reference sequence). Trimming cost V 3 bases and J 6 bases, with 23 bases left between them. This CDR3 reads CASSFTLGWKRMNGYTF. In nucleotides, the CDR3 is TGTGCCAGCAGCTTCACGCTTGGCTGGAAAAGAATGAATGGCTACACCTTC.

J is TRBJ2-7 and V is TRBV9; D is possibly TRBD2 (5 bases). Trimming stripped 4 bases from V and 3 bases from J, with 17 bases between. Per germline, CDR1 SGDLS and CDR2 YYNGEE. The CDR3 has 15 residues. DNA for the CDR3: TGTGCCAGCAGCCCCCGACGGGGATCCCACTACGAGCAGTACTTC. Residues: CASSPRRGSHYEQYF.

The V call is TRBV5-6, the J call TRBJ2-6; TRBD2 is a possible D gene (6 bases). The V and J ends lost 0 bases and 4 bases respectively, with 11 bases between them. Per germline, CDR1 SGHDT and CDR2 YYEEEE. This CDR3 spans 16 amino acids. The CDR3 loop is CASSLVTGGGANVLTF. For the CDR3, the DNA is TGTGCCAGCAGCTTGGTTACAGGAGGGGGGGCCAACGTCCTGACTTTC.

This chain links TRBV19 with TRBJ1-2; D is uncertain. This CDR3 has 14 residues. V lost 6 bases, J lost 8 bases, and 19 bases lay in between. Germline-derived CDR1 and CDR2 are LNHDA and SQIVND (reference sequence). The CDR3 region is CASRPSGIMGGYTF. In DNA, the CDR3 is TGTGCCAGTAGGCCATCCGGGATCATGGGGGGCTACACCTTC.

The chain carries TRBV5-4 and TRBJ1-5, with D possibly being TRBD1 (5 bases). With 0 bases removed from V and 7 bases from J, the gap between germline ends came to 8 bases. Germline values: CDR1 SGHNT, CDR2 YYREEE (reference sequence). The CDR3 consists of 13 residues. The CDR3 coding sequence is TGTGCCAGCAGCTTGGAGAGGGACCAGCCCCAGCATTTT. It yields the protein CASSLERDQPQHF. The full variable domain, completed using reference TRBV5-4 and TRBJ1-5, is ETGVTQSPTHLIKTRGQQVTLRCSSQSGHNTVSWYQQALGQGPQFIFQYYREEENGRGNFPPRFSGLQFPNYSSELNVNALELDDSALYLCASSLERDQPQHFGDGTRLSIL.

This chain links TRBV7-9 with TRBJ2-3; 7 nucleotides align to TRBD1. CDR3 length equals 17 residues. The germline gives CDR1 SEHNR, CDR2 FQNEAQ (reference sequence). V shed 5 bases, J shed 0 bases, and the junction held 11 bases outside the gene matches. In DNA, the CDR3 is TGTGCCAGCAGCCCCCCGGGACAGTTCTCTAGCACAGATACGCAGTATTTT. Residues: CASSPPGQFSSTDTQYF.

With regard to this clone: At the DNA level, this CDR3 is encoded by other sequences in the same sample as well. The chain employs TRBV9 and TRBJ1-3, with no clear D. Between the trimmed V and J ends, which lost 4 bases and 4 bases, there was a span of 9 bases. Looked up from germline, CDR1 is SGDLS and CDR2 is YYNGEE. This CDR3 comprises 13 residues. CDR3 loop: CASSYGDGNTIYF. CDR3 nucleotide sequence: TGTGCCAGCAGCTATGGTGACGGAAACACCATATATTTT.

The CDR3 DNA follows: TGTGCCAGCACTGACAGCCTCACCGGCTATCAGCCCCAGCATTTT. The encoded protein is CASTDSLTGYQPQHF. The rearrangement joins TRBV6-1 to TRBJ1-5, with D perhaps matching TRBD1 (5 bases). CDR1 and CDR2 (germline): MNHNS, SASEGT. Trimming took off 7 bases at V and 5 bases at J, with 18 bases between the two ends. The CDR3 is 15 amino acids.